This TCR beta chain was retrieved from a study of persistence of HIV-infected CD4 T cells. The stimulus was lysate of CMV-infected fibroblasts, around 10 ug/mL. Responding CD4+ T cells were sorted by upregulation of both CD40 ligand and CD69. Sequencing used immunoSEQ version 4 in survey mode. Profiling relied on immunoSEQ multiplex PCR, and the TCRdb table lists in-frame clones only, not all of them. The top ten hold about 6.8% of the sample, which has roughly 20,000 clones, around 78% seen once. On this clone itself: Antigen specificity is unknown.

The clonotype comes from an adult man with HIV who was CMV-seropositive. Sequenced material: CD4+ T cells sorted from PBMCs after roughly 18-hour stimulation, taken from a patient who received antiretroviral therapy.

The CDR3 DNA sequence: TGTGCCAGTGACCTAGGACGGCTGAGCTCTGGAAACACCATATATTTT. Its translation: CASDLGRLSSGNTIYF. The rearrangement joins TRBV19 to TRBJ1-3, with D unresolved. The length of the CDR3 is 16 residues. V gave up 8 bases and J gave up 0 bases, with 17 bases separating them. CDR1 is LNHDA, CDR2 SQIVND, per germline (reference sequence).